Listed here are 12 T cell receptor beta chains from one sample, sequenced in a study of CD8 T cells in Susac syndrome. Random hexamers were used to reverse transcribe the RNA input (about 0.45 to 1 ug). TCRdb passed the immunoSEQ multiplex PCR reads through MiXCR, listing each CDR3 protein once. The sample lists some 450,000 distinct CDR3 sequences; around 83% were seen once. Sequenced input: CD8+ T cells from PBMCs. Receptor source: a human donor with multiple sclerosis.

The chain recombines TRBV6-5 with TRBJ1-1, with D possibly matching TRBD1 (5 bases). The CDR3 consists of 14 residues. The V end was cut by 2 bases, the J end by 4 bases, with 11 bases between. Germline CDR1 MNHEY, CDR2 SVGAGI. In DNA, the CDR3 is TGTGCCAGCAGTTACGAGGGACCTATCACTGAAGCTTTCTTT. Its translation is CASSYEGPITEAFF.

The sample holds one count of this clonotype. This chain links TRBV29-1 with TRBJ2-3, with unresolved D. The germline V gene encodes CDR1 SQVTM and CDR2 ANQGSEA. The germline V and J ends were trimmed by 5 bases and 2 bases, with 11 bases remaining between them. The CDR3 runs to 13 residues. The chain's CDR3 is CSVKSLSTDTQYF. CDR3 bases: TGCAGCGTTAAATCCCTCTCCACAGATACGCAGTATTTT.

This chain connects TRBV28 to TRBJ2-1; 10 bases are a match to TRBD2. The trim removed 6 bases at V and 4 bases at J, leaving 6 bases unmatched. CDR1 is MDHEN, CDR2 SYDVKM, per germline. CDR3 length equals 15 residues. DNA of the CDR3: TGTGCCAGCAGAATAGCGGGAGGTGCTTACAATGAGCAGTTCTTC. This codes for CASRIAGGAYNEQFF. The full variable domain, completed using reference TRBV28 and TRBJ2-1, is DVKVTQSSRYLVKRTGEKVFLECVQDMDHENMFWYRQDPGLGLRLIYFSYDVKMKEKGDIPEGYSVSREKKERFSLILESASTNQTSMYLCASRIAGGAYNEQFFGPGTRLTVL.

This chain joins TRBV24-1 and TRBJ2-3; TRBD2 agrees at 7 bases. Losses at the gene ends were 5 bases for V and 3 bases for J; bases not matched to a gene: 4. CDR1 is KGHDR and CDR2 is SFDVKD in the germline V gene. The CDR3 is 14 residues long. The chain's CDR3 is CATSARGETDTQYF. CDR3 coding DNA: TGTGCCACCAGTGCACGGGGGGAAACAGATACGCAGTATTTT.

The gene calls are TRBV27 and TRBJ2-1; TRBD2 aligns across 12 bases. This CDR3 comprises 18 residues. Germline CDR1 and CDR2: MNHEY and SMNVEV (reference sequence). With V trimmed by 5 bases and J by 4 bases, 12 bases remained unmatched. CDR3 bases: TGTGCCAGCAGTCCCACCGGACTAGCGGGGACCCAGTACAATGAGCAGTTCTTC. Translation: CASSPTGLAGTQYNEQFF.

This sequence joins TRBV30 and TRBJ1-1; D gene unclear. The V end was cut by 7 bases, the J end by 7 bases, with 13 bases between. In germline, CDR1 is GTSNPN, CDR2 SVGIG (reference sequence). The CDR3 totals 11 residues. CDR3 sequence: CALDYPDEAFF. The CDR3, as DNA: TGTGCCTTAGACTATCCCGATGAAGCTTTCTTT.

The chain employs TRBV28 and TRBJ2-7, with 9 bases identical to TRBD1. Germline V gene lookup returns CDR1 MDHEN and CDR2 SYDVKM. The CDR3 is made up of 12 amino acids. J gave up 6 bases and V 6 bases, and 3 bases lay outside the gene matches. The CDR3 is CASRGTGLEQYF. In nucleotides, the CDR3 is TGTGCCAGCAGGGGGACAGGGCTCGAGCAGTACTTC.

This clonotype was seen a single time. The genes are TRBV13 and TRBJ2-1; 8 nucleotides line up with TRBD2. The V gene end was trimmed by 5 bases and the J gene end by 10 bases; junction bases not matched to a gene: 7. The germline gives CDR1 PRHDT, CDR2 FYEKMQ (reference sequence). The CDR3 consists of 13 residues. CDR3 residues: CASSELAGMEQFF. The CDR3 coding sequence is TGTGCCAGCAGCGAGCTAGCGGGCATGGAGCAGTTCTTC.

V and J are TRBV3-1 and TRBJ1-2, with D perhaps TRBD1 (5 bases). Per the germline V gene, CDR1 is LGHDT and CDR2 is YNNKEL (reference sequence). The length of the CDR3 is 15 residues. V was trimmed by 4 bases and J by 2 bases, leaving 14 bases between them. For the CDR3, the DNA is TGTGCCAGCAGCCCAACCTGGACAATCAACTATGGCTACACCTTC. As protein: CASSPTWTINYGYTF.

V gene TRBV7-9 combines with J gene TRBJ2-2; 8 bases are shared with TRBD2. V lost 4 bases and J lost 5; bases outside the gene matches: 6. CDR3 length: 15 amino acids. From germline, CDR1 is SEHNR and CDR2 FQNEAQ (reference sequence). Written as DNA, the CDR3 is TGTGCCAGCAGCTCCAGCGGGAGACCTACCGGGGAGCTGTTTTTT. Protein sequence: CASSSSGRPTGELFF.

This clonotype was recorded only once. The chain has TRBV19 and TRBJ1-2; D remains unclear. Germline CDR1 is LNHDA and CDR2 is SQIVND (reference sequence). Trimming took 7 bases from V and 9 from J, leaving 15 bases between them. This CDR3 has 12 amino acids. This CDR3 reads CASTGPDSSYTF. The CDR3 nucleotides are TGTGCCAGTACCGGCCCCGATAGCAGCTACACCTTC.

The rearrangement links TRBV19 to TRBJ2-7; the D call may be TRBD1 or TRBD2 (5 bases each). Per the germline V gene, CDR1 is LNHDA and CDR2 is SQIVND (reference sequence). Deletions cut 3 bases from V and 4 bases from J, with 19 bases between. This CDR3 has 16 residues. The CDR3 sequence: CASSIGLEWGSYEQYF. The CDR3 DNA follows: TGTGCCAGTAGTATCGGCCTTGAGTGGGGGTCGTACGAGCAGTACTTC.